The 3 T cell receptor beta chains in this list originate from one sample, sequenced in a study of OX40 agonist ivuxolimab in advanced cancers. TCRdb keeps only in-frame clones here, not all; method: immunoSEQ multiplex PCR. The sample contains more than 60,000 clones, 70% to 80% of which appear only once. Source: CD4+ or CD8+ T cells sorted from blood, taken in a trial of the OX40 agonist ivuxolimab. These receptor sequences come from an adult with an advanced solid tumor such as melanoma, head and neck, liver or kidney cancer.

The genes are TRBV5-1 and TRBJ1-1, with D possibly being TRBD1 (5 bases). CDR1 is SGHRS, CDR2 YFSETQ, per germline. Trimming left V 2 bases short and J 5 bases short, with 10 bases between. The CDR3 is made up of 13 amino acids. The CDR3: CASSLEQGTEAFF. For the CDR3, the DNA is TGCGCCAGCAGCTTAGAGCAGGGAACTGAAGCTTTCTTT.

CDR3 DNA: TGTGCCGGGGCTAAACGCGGGGGCGCGAATGAAAAACTGTTTTTT. Its protein is CAGAKRGGANEKLFF. V gene TRBV30 combines with J gene TRBJ1-4; D may be TRBD1 (6 bases). The CDR3 loop spans 15 amino acids. Germline V gene data show CDR1 as GTSNPN and CDR2 as SVGIG (reference sequence). V lost 8 bases to trimming and J lost 5 bases, with 21 bases between them.

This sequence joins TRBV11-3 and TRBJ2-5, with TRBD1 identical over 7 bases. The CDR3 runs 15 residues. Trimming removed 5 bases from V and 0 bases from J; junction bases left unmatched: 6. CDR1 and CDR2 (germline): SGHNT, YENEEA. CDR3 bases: TGTGCCAGCAGCCTACGGGACAGCTACCAAGAGACCCAGTACTTC. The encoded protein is CASSLRDSYQETQYF.